This T cell receptor (beta chain) is drawn from a study of T cells in Graves' hyperthyroidism and ophthalmopathy. Whole-study results and caveats: In the blood, most expanded thyroid clonotypes above 0.001 appeared as well. In validation, the model predicted ophthalmopathy. These predictions came a median about 6.2 months before onset.

The CDR3 contains 14 residues. The V end lost 5 bases, the J end lost 5 bases, and 15 bases lay between the germline ends. This clonotype was recorded many times. As yet, its antigen is unknown. RNA transcripts were the template for amplifying TCR beta CDR3 regions. The primer set for the first-round RT-PCR of the TCR CDR3 was HTBI. TCRdb re-analysed the multiplex PCR reads in MiXCR, keeping a single row per CDR3 protein. The sample gives fewer than 400,000 distinct CDR3 sequences, 25% of which show up once; over 70% is in the top ten. Material for sequencing was blood. The receptor was isolated from a man aged 50 to 60 with Graves' hyperthyroidism. This chain links TRBV12-3 or TRBV12-4 with TRBJ1-1, with D perhaps matching TRBD1 (6 bases). In DNA form, the CDR3 reads TGTGCCAGCAGTCCTAGGGGGGCGAGGACTGAAGCTTTCTTT. This translates into CASSPRGARTEAFF.